One sample yielded the 26 T cell receptor beta chains listed below, sequenced in a study of Ad26.COV2.S vaccination and SARS-CoV-2 variants. As for treatment: around 19 received Ad26.COV2.S at low or high dose, single or two shots; roughly five received placebo; per-sample allocation not given. Samples analyzed were those drawn on day 63 after the first vaccine or placebo injection. TCRdb's table, derived via immunoSEQ multiplex PCR, lists solely in-frame clones and lacks some. Of around 250,000 clones in the sample, 70% to 90% are singletons; the top ten hold just under 3%. The sample consisted of peripheral blood, taken in a trial of Ad26.COV2.S vaccine versus placebo. Receptors were obtained from a person between 18 and 60 years old who received the Ad26.COV2.S COVID-19 vaccine or a placebo.

The chain employs TRBV7-6 and TRBJ1-1; D may be TRBD1 (6 bases). The CDR3 extends over 19 amino acids. The V gene lost 0 bases and the J gene lost 2 bases, with 22 bases spanning the gap. CDR1 and CDR2 from the germline V gene are SGHVS and FNYEAQ. CDR3 amino acids: CASSLADLLTGIRNTEAFF. The CDR3 DNA reads TGTGCCAGCAGCTTAGCCGACTTATTAACAGGGATTCGTAACACTGAAGCTTTCTTT.

This clone is a singleton in its sample. This chain uses TRBV6-1 with TRBJ1-4; D uncertain. This CDR3 region has 17 residues. V was pared by 2 bases and J by 2 bases, with 15 bases between. Germline V CDR1 and CDR2: MNHNS, SASEGT. CDR3 amino acids: CASSEWGMGRTNEKLFF. CDR3 nucleotides: TGTGCCAGCAGTGAATGGGGTATGGGTAGGACTAATGAAAAACTGTTTTTT.

This chain uses TRBV5-1 with TRBJ2-7; D is uncertain. CDR3 length: 14 residues. V was clipped by 2 bases and J by 6 bases, with 15 bases between them. CDR1 and CDR2 (germline): SGHRS, YFSETQ. The CDR3 bases are TGCGCCAGCAGCTTCTCCGCCGACATCTCCGAGCAGTACTTC. It is translated as CASSFSADISEQYF.

This rearrangement joins TRBV21-1 to TRBJ2-3; the table's D call, TRBD2, has no DNA check behind it. TRBV21-1 is labeled a pseudogene. The CDR3 length is 14 residues. The CDR3 is CANTAGGRTDTQYF. Written as DNA, the CDR3 is TGTGCCAATACGGCGGGAGGGCGCACAGATACGCAGTATTTT.

V is TRBV2 and J is TRBJ2-1; TRBD2 might be the D (6 bases). V shed 10 bases and J shed 4 bases, with 14 bases lying between them. CDR3 size: 13 residues. Germline V gene sequence: CDR1 SNHLY, CDR2 FYNNEI. The CDR3 DNA reads TGTGCCAACTCTGCGCTAGCGTACAATGAGCAGTTCTTC. This gives the protein CANSALAYNEQFF.

V gene TRBV19 combines with J gene TRBJ2-1, with D perhaps matching TRBD1 or TRBD2 (5 bases each). Germline loops: CDR1 LNHDA, CDR2 SQIVND (reference sequence). The CDR3 is 15 residues long. Trimming left V 3 bases short and J 3 bases short, with 12 bases between. Here the CDR3 DNA reads TGTGCCAGTAGTATCGGGGTACAGGACTACAATGAGCAGTTCTTC. It specifies CASSIGVQDYNEQFF.

This clone has only one observation. The gene calls are TRBV13 and TRBJ2-7; TRBD1 agrees at 10 bases. CDR1 PRHDT and CDR2 FYEKMQ come from the germline V gene (reference sequence). The junction had 5 bases not matched to a gene; V was cut back by 3 bases and J by 6 bases. This CDR3 spans 14 amino acids. CDR3 amino acids: CASSLGQGMSEQYF. Here the CDR3 DNA reads TGTGCCAGCAGCTTGGGACAGGGGATGAGCGAGCAGTACTTC.

This rearrangement joins TRBV6-2 or TRBV6-3 to TRBJ2-7; D is unclear. V lost 0 bases and J lost 6, with 6 bases in between. Germline V CDR1 and CDR2: MNHEY, SVGEGT. The CDR3 spans 12 residues. The CDR3 reads CASSYSVGEQYV. The DNA of the CDR3 is TGTGCCAGCAGTTACTCGGTGGGCGAGCAGTACGTC.

V usage is TRBV2 and J usage is TRBJ2-2; D unresolved. The germline V gene has CDR1 SNHLY and CDR2 FYNNEI. V lost 2 bases and J lost 4, with 11 bases in between. The CDR3 covers 15 residues. The CDR3 protein is CASSENGVSTGELFF. CDR3 in DNA: TGTGCCAGCAGTGAAAATGGGGTTAGCACCGGGGAGCTGTTTTTT. The full variable domain, in which reference TRBV2 and TRBJ2-2 provide the parts outside the CDR3, is EPEVTQTPSHQVTQMGQEVILRCVPISNHLYFYWYRQILGQKVEFLVSFYNNEISEKSEIFDDQFSVERPDGSNFTLKIRSTKLEDSAMYFCASSENGVSTGELFFGEGSRLTVL.

The chain recombines TRBV30 with TRBJ2-1; D is undetermined. Germline V gives CDR1 GTSNPN, CDR2 SVGIG (reference sequence). Between the trimmed V and J ends, which lost 6 bases and 7 bases, there was a span of 22 bases. CDR3 length: 15 amino acids. In DNA, the CDR3 is TGTGCCTGCATCGGGCTACCACCTAACGGGAATGAGCAGTTCTTC. It specifies CACIGLPPNGNEQFF.

This sequence joins TRBV18 and TRBJ2-3, with TRBD2 identical over 12 bases. CDR1 and CDR2 from the germline V gene are KGHSH and LQKENI. This CDR3 has 17 residues. The trim removed 2 bases at V and 2 bases at J, leaving 5 bases unmatched. In nucleotides, the CDR3 is TGTGCCAGCTCACCAGGACTAGCGGGGTCACACACAGATACGCAGTATTTT. Encoded protein: CASSPGLAGSHTDTQYF.

The chain carries TRBV6-1 and TRBJ2-2; a weak D match, TRBD2 (5 bases). The V end was cut by 3 bases, the J end by 2 bases, with 13 bases between. The CDR3 is 16 residues long. Germline-derived CDR1 and CDR2 are MNHNS and SASEGT. The CDR3 is CASSERAQTNTGELFF. In DNA form, the CDR3 reads TGTGCCAGCAGTGAGCGGGCTCAAACTAACACCGGGGAGCTGTTTTTT.

The chain combines TRBV7-9 with TRBJ2-1; D remains unclear. V dropped 4 bases and J dropped 7 bases, with 11 bases sitting between them. There are 13 residues in the CDR3. In germline, CDR1 is SEHNR, CDR2 FQNEAQ (reference sequence). CDR3 bases: TGTGCCAGCAGCTCCCCACAGAGGAATGAGCAGTTCTTC. This sequence encodes CASSSPQRNEQFF.

The chain couples TRBV7-3 to TRBJ2-1; D is ambiguous. With 5 bases removed from V and 5 bases from J, the gap between germline ends came to 13 bases. The CDR3 extends over 14 amino acids. Germline-derived CDR1 and CDR2 are SGHTA and FQGTGA. CDR3 amino acids: CASSLGPLNNEQFF. CDR3 nucleotides: TGTGCCAGCAGCCTAGGGCCCCTTAACAATGAGCAGTTCTTC.

This sequence joins TRBV5-6 and TRBJ2-2; no definite D call. The CDR3 is 14 residues long. Looked up from germline, CDR1 is SGHDT and CDR2 is YYEEEE. The V gene lost 7 bases and the J gene lost 0 bases, with 10 bases spanning the gap. CDR3 in DNA: TGTGCCAGCGGCAAGCTAGCGAACACCGGGGAGCTGTTTTTT. It codes for CASGKLANTGELFF.

This chain connects TRBV3-1 (or the pseudogene TRBV3-2) to TRBJ2-7, with D perhaps TRBD1 (5 bases). In germline, CDR1 is LGHDT, CDR2 YNNKEL (reference sequence). CDR3 size: 15 residues. Trimming pared 0 bases from V and 2 bases from J, leaving 11 bases between. The CDR3 DNA reads TGTGCCAGCAGCCAAGAACCCCAGGGCACCTACGAGCAGTACTTC. This gives the protein CASSQEPQGTYEQYF.

V usage is TRBV4-1 and J usage is TRBJ2-7; D might be TRBD1 (5 bases). Germline-derived CDR1 and CDR2 are MGHRA and YSYEKL. The CDR3 totals 18 residues. Trimming left V 2 bases short and J 4 bases short, with 24 bases between. The CDR3 sequence is CASSQPLTALGPRYEQYF. The CDR3 region has the DNA TGCGCCAGCAGCCAACCATTGACAGCTTTGGGGCCACGGTACGAGCAGTACTTC.

The chain couples TRBV6-6 to TRBJ2-3; no clear D. The CDR3 is 14 amino acids. Germline V gene sequence: CDR1 MNHNY, CDR2 SVGAGI (reference sequence). Trimming removed 0 bases from V and 3 bases from J, with 7 bases in between. This CDR3 is CASSYSTETDTQYF. The CDR3 DNA follows: TGTGCCAGCAGTTACTCGACCGAGACAGATACGCAGTATTTT.

The chain combines TRBV6-5 with TRBJ1-5; no clear D. The CDR3 extends over 15 amino acids. V dropped 2 bases and J dropped 6 bases, with 14 bases sitting between them. Germline V gene sequence: CDR1 MNHEY, CDR2 SVGAGI. The CDR3 nucleotides read TGTGCCAGCAGTTACACAGAGTCGGGGAGTCAGCCCCAGCATTTT. It translates to CASSYTESGSQPQHF.

The chain recombines TRBV3-1 (or the pseudogene TRBV3-2) with TRBJ2-1; 9 nucleotides agree with TRBD2. J lost 7 bases, V lost 2 bases, and 3 bases had no gene match. The CDR3 is 14 amino acids. Looked up from germline, CDR1 is LGHDT and CDR2 is YNNKEL (reference sequence). The CDR3 DNA sequence: TGTGCCAGCAGCCAAAGCGGGGGGCGGAATGAGCAGTTCTTC. This translates into CASSQSGGRNEQFF.

This chain's CDR3 is CASSSWTGPGMNTEAFF. The CDR3 region has the DNA TGTGCCAGCAGCTCTTGGACAGGGCCGGGGATGAACACTGAAGCTTTCTTT. The chain combines TRBV7-3 with TRBJ1-1; 8 bases map to TRBD1. The CDR3 consists of 17 residues. Germline values: CDR1 SGHTA, CDR2 FQGTGA. V shed 4 bases and J 0 bases; nucleotides not matched to a gene: 10.

CDR3 residues: CASSPLGAHTIYF. As DNA, the CDR3 is TGTGCCAGCTCACCATTAGGAGCACACACCATATATTTT. This chain uses TRBV18 with TRBJ1-3; D is unresolved. Germline CDR1 is KGHSH and CDR2 is LQKENI. With 2 bases removed from V and 8 bases from J, the gap between germline ends came to 10 bases. The length of the CDR3 is 13 residues.

This clone was observed a handful of times. The genes are TRBV18 and TRBJ2-7, with no clear D. In germline, CDR1 is KGHSH, CDR2 LQKENI. Trimming left V 3 bases short and J 3 bases short, with 18 bases between. CDR3 length: 16 amino acids. For the CDR3, the DNA is TGTGCCAGCTCACCGTCAGCCTCCCAGCCACTCTACGAGCAGTACTTC. Its protein is CASSPSASQPLYEQYF.

The V gene is TRBV9, the J gene TRBJ2-1; 9 bases agree with TRBD2. Germline V gene data show CDR1 as SGDLS and CDR2 as YYNGEE. CDR3 length: 16 residues. The V segment lost 1 base and the J segment 6 bases; nucleotides outside the gene matches: 8. Written as DNA, the CDR3 is TGTGCCAGCAGCGTACTTAGCGGGAGAGGTGGCAATGAGCAGTTCTTC. Residues: CASSVLSGRGGNEQFF.

The V gene is TRBV12-3 or TRBV12-4, the J gene TRBJ2-7; D remains ambiguous. V was trimmed by 1 base and J by 6 bases, leaving 10 bases between them. The CDR3 length is 13 residues. DNA for the CDR3: TGTGCCAGCAGTTTAGATCGTCGGCTCGAGCAGTACGTC. Amino acids: CASSLDRRLEQYV.

This rearrangement joins TRBV7-9 to TRBJ2-1; TRBD2 agrees at 11 bases. The ends lost 1 base at V and 2 bases at J; junction bases unmatched: 4. This CDR3 spans 17 amino acids. In germline, CDR1 is SEHNR, CDR2 FQNEAQ (reference sequence). CDR3 DNA: TGTGCCAGCAGCTTAGATAGCGGGAGGGGCACCTACAATGAGCAGTTCTTC. Protein product: CASSLDSGRGTYNEQFF.